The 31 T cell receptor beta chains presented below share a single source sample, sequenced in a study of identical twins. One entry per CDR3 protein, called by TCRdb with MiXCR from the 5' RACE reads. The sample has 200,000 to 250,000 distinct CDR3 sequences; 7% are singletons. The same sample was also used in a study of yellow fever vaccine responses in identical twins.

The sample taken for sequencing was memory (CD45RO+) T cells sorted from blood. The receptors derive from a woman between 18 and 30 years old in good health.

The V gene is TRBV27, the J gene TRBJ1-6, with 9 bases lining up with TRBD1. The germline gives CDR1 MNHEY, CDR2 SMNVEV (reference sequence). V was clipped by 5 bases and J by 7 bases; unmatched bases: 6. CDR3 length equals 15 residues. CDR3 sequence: CASSPGTGLNSPLHF. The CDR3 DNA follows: TGTGCCAGCAGTCCCGGGACAGGGTTGAATTCACCCCTCCACTTT.

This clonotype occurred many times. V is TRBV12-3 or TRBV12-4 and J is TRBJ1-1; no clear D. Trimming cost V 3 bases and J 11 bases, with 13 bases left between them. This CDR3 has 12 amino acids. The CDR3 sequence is CASSFLPPSAFF. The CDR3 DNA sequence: TGTGCCAGCAGTTTTTTGCCCCCGTCCGCTTTCTTT.

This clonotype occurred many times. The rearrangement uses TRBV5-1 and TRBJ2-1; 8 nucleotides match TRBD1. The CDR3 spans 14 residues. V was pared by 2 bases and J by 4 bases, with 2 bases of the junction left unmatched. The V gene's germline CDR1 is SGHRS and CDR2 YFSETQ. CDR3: CASSFRQGYNEQFF. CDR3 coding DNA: TGCGCCAGCAGCTTCCGACAGGGGTACAATGAGCAGTTCTTC.

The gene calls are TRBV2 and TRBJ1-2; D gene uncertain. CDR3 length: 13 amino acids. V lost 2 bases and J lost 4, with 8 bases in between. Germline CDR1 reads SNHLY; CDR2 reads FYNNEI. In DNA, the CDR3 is TGTGCCAGCAGTGAACAAATTCGCTATGGCTACACCTTC. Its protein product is CASSEQIRYGYTF.

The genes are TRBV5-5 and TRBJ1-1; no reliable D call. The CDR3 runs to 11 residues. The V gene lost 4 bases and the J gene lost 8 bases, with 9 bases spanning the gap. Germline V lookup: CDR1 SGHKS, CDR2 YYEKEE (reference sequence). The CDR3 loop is CASSTQKEAFF. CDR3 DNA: TGTGCCAGCAGCACACAAAAGGAAGCTTTCTTT.

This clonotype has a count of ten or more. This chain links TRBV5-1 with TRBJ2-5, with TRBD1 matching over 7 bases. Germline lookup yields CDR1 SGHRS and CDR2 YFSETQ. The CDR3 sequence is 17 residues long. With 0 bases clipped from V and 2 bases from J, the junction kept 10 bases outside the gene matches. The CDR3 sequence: CASSLGDRPNPQETQYF. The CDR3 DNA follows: TGCGCCAGCAGCTTGGGGGACAGACCAAATCCACAAGAGACCCAGTACTTC. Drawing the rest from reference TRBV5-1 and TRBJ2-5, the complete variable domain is KAGVTQTPRYLIKTRGQQVTLSCSPISGHRSVSWYQQTPGQGLQFLFEYFSETQRNKGNFPGRFSGRQFSNSRSEMNVSTLELGDSALYLCASSLGDRPNPQETQYFGPGTRLLVL.

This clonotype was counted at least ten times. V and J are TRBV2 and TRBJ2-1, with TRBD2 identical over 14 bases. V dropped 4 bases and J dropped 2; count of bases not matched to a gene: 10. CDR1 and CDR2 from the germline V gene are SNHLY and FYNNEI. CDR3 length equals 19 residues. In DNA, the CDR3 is TGTGCCAGCAGTGTTCCGGGACTAGCGGGAGCGGGACCCTACAATGAGCAGTTCTTC. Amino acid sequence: CASSVPGLAGAGPYNEQFF.

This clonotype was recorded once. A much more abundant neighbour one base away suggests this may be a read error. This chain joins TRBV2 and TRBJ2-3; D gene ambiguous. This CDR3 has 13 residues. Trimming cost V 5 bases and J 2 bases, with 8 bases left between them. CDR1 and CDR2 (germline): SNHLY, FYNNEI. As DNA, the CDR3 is TGTGCCAGCAGTTACGATACCACAGATACGCAGTATTTT. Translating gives CASSYDTTDTQYF.

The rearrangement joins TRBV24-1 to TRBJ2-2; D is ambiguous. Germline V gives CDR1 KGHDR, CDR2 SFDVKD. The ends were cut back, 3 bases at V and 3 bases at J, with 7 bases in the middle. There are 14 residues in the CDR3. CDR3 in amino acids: CATSDTEYTGELFF. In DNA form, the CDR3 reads TGTGCCACCAGTGATACCGAGTACACCGGGGAGCTGTTTTTT.

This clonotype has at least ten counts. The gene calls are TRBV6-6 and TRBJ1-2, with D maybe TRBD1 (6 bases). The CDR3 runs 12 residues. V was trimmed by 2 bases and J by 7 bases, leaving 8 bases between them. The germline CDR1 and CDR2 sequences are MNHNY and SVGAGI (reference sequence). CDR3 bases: TGTGCCAGCAGTTACGGGGACACTGGCTACACCTTC. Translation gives CASSYGDTGYTF.

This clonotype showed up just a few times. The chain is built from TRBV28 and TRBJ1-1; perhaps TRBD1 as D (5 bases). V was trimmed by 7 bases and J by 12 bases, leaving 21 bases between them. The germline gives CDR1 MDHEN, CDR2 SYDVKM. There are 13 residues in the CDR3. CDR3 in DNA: TGTGCCAGCACCGTGCCGGGGGACCGAGTCTCTTTCTTT. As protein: CASTVPGDRVSFF.

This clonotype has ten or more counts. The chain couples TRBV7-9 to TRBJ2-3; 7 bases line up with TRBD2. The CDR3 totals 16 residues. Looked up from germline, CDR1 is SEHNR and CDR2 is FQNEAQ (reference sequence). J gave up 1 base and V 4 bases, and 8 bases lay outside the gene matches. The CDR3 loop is CASSSRLAVGTDTQYF. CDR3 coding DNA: TGTGCCAGCAGCTCCCGGCTAGCGGTGGGCACAGATACGCAGTATTTT.

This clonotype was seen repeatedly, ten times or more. CDR3 coding DNA: TGTGCCAGCAGTTACTCGGCCCAGCAAGCAGATACGCAGTATTTT. This sequence encodes CASSYSAQQADTQYF. The chain has TRBV6-5 and TRBJ2-3, with D unclear. The CDR3 runs to 15 residues. With 0 bases removed from V and 4 bases from J, the gap between germline ends came to 11 bases. CDR1 is MNHEY and CDR2 is SVGAGI in the germline V gene.

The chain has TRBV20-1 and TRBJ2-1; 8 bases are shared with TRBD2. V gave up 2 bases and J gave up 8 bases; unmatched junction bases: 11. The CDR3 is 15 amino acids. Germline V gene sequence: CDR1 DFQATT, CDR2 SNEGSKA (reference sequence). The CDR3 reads CSARPPGGPRDEQFF. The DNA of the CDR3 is TGCAGTGCTAGACCCCCGGGGGGGCCCCGGGATGAGCAGTTCTTC.

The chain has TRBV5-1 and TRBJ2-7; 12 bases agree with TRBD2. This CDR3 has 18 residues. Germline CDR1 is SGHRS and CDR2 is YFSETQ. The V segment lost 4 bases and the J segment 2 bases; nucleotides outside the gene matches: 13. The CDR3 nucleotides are TGCGCCAGCAGCAAGGGACAGGGACTAGCGGGTTCTCCCTACGAGCAGTACTTC. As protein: CASSKGQGLAGSPYEQYF.

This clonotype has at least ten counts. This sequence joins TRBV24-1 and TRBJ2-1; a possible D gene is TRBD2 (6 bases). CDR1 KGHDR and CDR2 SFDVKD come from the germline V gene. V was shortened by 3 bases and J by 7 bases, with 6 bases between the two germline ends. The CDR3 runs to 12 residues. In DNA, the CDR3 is TGTGCCACCAGTGATGGGAGGAATGAGCAGTTCTTC. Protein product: CATSDGRNEQFF.

Here the CDR3 reads CASSLNINEKLFF. CDR3 DNA sequence: TGTGCCAGCAGCTTAAACATTAATGAAAAACTGTTTTTT. The V call is TRBV7-6, the J call TRBJ1-4; the D is unclear. Trimming cost V 2 bases and J 4 bases, with 5 bases left between them. Germline CDR1 is SGHVS and CDR2 is FNYEAQ. The CDR3 totals 13 residues. Filled out from reference TRBV7-6 and TRBJ1-4, the complete variable domain reads GAGVSQSPRYKVTKRGQDVALRCDPISGHVSLYWYRQALGQGPEFLTYFNYEAQQDKSGLPNDRFSAERPEGSISTLTIQRTEQRDSAMYRCASSLNINEKLFFGSGTQLSVL.

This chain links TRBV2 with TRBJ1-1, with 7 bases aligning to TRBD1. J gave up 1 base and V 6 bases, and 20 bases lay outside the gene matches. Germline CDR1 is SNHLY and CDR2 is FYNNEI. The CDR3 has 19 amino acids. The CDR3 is CASRGLLRGRLHTNTEAFF. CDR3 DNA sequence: TGTGCCAGCAGAGGCCTATTGAGGGGGCGGCTACACACGAACACTGAAGCTTTCTTT.

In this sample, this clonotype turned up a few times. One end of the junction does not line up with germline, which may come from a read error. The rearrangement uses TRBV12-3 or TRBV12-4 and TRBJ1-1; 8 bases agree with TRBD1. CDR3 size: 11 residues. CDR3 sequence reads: CASSSRTGSRF. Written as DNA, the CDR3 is TGTGCCAGCAGCTCCCGGACAGGGAGTCGATTT.

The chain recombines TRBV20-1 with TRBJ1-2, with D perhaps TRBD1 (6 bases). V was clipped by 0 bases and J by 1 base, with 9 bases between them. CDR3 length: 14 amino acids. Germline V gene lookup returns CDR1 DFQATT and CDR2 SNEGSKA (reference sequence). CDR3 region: CSARDGTINYGYTF. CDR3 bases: TGCAGTGCTAGAGATGGGACAATTAACTATGGCTACACCTTC.

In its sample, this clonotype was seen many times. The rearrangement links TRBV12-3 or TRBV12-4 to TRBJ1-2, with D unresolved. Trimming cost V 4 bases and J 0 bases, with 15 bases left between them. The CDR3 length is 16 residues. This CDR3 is CASSSQSVSTNYGYTF. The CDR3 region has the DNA TGTGCCAGCAGTTCGCAGTCGGTGTCAACTAACTATGGCTACACCTTC.

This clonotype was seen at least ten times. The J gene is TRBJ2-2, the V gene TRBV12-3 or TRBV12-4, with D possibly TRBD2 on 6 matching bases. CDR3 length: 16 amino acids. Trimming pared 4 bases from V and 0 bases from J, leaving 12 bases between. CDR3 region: CASSSGTYANTGELFF. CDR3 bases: TGTGCCAGCAGTTCCGGGACTTATGCGAACACCGGGGAGCTGTTTTTT.

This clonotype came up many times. CDR3 sequence: CASSQDPDRAGNTIYF. In DNA form, the CDR3 reads TGCGCCAGCAGCCAAGACCCGGACAGGGCTGGAAACACCATATATTTT. This chain uses TRBV4-1 with TRBJ1-3; 8 bases align to TRBD1. The CDR3 is 16 residues long. The trim removed 0 bases at V and 2 bases at J, leaving 3 bases unmatched. The germline V gene has CDR1 MGHRA and CDR2 YSYEKL.

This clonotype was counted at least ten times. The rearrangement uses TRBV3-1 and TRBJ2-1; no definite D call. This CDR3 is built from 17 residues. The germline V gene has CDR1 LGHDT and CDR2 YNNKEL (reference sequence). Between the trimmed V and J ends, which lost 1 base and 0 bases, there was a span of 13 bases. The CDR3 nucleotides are TGTGCCAGCAGCCAAGCGATGCAGGTTCTCTCCTACAATGAGCAGTTCTTC. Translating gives CASSQAMQVLSYNEQFF.

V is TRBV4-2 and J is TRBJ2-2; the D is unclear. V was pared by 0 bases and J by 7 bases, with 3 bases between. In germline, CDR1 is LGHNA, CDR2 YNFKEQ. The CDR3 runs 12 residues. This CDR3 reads CASSQDYGELFF. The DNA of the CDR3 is TGTGCCAGCAGCCAAGACTACGGGGAGCTGTTTTTT.

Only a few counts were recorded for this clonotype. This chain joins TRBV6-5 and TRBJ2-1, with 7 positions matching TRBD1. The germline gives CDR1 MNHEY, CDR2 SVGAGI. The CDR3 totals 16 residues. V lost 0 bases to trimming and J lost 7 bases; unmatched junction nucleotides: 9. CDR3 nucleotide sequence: TGTGCCAGCAGTTACTCGGGACAGACAGGGTTTAATGAGCAGTTCTTC. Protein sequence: CASSYSGQTGFNEQFF.

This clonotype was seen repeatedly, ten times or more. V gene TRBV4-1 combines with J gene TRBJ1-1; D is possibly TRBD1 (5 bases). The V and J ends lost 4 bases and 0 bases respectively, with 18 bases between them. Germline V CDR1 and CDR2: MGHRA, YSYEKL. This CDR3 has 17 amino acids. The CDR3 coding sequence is TGCGCCAGCAGCCGGATTTATCCCGGGGGAATGAACACTGAAGCTTTCTTT. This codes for CASSRIYPGGMNTEAFF.

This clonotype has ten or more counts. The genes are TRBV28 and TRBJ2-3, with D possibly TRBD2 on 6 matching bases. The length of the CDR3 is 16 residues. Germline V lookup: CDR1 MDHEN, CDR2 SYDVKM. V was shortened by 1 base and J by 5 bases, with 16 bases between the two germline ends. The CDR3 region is CASSLSGRGIGDTQYF. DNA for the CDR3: TGTGCCAGCAGTTTATCAGGGCGGGGAATAGGAGATACGCAGTATTTT.

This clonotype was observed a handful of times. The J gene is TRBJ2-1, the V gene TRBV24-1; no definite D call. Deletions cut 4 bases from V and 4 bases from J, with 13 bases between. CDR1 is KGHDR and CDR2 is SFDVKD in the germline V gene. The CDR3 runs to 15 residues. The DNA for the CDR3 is TGTGCCACCAGTGAGCGCCCCGATACTTACAATGAGCAGTTCTTC. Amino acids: CATSERPDTYNEQFF.

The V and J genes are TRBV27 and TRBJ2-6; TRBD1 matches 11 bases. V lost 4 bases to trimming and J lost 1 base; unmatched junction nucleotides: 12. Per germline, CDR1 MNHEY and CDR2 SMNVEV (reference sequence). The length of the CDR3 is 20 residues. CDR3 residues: CASSSRTGGFFTSGANVLTF. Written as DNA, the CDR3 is TGTGCCAGCAGTTCCCGGACAGGGGGCTTCTTCACTTCTGGGGCCAACGTCCTGACTTTC.

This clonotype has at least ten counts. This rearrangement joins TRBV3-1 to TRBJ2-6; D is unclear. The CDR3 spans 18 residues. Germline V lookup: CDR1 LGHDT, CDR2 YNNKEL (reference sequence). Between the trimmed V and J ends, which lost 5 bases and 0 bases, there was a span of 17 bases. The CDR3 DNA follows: TGTGCCAGCAGCTTTAGAACTGGGCGGAACTCTGGGGCCAACGTCCTGACTTTC. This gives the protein CASSFRTGRNSGANVLTF.